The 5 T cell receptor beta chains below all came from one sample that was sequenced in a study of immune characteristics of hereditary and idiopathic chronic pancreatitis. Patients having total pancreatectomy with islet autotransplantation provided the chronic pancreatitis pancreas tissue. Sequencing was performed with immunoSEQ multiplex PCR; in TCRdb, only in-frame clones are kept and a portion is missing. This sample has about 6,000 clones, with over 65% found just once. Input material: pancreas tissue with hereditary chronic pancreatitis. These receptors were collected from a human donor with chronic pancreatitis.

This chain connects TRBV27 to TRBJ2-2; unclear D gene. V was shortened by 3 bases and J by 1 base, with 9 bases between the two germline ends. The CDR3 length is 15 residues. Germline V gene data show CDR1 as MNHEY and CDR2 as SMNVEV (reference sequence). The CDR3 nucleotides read TGTGCCAGCAGTTTTGTCGCCCTGAACACCGGGGAGCTGTTTTTT. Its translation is CASSFVALNTGELFF.

The CDR3 spells CASSLWLRGARTQYF. In DNA form, the CDR3 reads TGTGCCAGCAGTTTATGGTTAAGGGGGGCGCGGACCCAGTACTTC. This chain uses TRBV28 with TRBJ2-5; tentatively, D is TRBD1 or TRBD2 (6 bases each). Germline CDR1 is MDHEN and CDR2 is SYDVKM. The CDR3 totals 15 residues. With 0 bases removed from V and 7 bases from J, the gap between germline ends came to 15 bases.

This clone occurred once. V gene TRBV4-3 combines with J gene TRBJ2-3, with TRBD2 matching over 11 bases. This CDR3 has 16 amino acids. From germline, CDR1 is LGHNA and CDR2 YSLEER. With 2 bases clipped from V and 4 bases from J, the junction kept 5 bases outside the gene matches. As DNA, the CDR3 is TGCGCCAGCAGCCAACGGGGACTAGCGGAGGCAGATACGCAGTATTTT. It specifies CASSQRGLAEADTQYF.

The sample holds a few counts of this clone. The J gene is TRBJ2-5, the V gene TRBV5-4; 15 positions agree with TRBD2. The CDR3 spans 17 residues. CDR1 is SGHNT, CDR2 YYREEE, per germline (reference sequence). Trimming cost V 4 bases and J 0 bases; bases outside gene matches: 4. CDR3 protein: CASSPGLAGGHQETQYF. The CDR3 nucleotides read TGTGCCAGCAGCCCGGGACTAGCGGGGGGCCACCAAGAGACCCAGTACTTC.

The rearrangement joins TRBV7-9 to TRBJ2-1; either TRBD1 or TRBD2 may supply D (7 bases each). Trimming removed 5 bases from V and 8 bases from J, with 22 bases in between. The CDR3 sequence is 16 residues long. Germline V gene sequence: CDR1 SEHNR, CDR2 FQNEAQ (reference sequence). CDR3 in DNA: TGTGCCAGCAGCCCCCAGGGGAGGGGGCTCCAAGATGAGCAGTTCTTC. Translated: CASSPQGRGLQDEQFF.